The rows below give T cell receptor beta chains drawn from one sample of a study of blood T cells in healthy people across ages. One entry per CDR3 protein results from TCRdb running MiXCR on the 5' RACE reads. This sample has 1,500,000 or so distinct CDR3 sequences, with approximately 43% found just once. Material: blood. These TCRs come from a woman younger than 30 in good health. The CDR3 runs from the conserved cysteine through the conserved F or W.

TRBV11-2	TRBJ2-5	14	CASSLSSLQETQYF
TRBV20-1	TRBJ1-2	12	CSARWQGFGYTF
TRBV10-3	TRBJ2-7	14	CAINSGKDWYEQYF
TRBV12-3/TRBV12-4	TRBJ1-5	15	CASSKPQGANQPQHF
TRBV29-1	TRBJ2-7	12	CSVTTATYEQYF
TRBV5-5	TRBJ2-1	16	CASSLHGPSSYNEQFF
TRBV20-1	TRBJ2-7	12	CSAEGRSYEQYF
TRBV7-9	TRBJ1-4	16	CASSSSTALGNEKLFF
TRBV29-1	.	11	CSVGNDNEQYF
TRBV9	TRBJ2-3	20	CASSVAGIAGGPSNTDTQYF
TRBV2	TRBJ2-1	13	CASHGGGPNEQFF
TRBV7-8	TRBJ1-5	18	CASSPDPVTPGIFQPQHF
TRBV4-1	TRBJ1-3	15	CASSRGQSFGNTIYF
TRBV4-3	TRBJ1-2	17	CASSHSLGDSSNYGYTF
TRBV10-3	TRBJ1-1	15	CAITSRGGLNTEAFF
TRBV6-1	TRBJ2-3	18	CASSREPYRGLGADTQYF
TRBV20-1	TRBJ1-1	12	CSAQGQGTEAFF
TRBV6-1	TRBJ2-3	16	CASSEDWREQFGTQYF
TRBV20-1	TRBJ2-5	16	CSAKVGLAGPRETQYF
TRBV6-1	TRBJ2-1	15	CASSEIGSPYNEQFF
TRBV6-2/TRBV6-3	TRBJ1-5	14	CASNWRGSGQPQHF
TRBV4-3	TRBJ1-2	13	CASCGTLNYGYTF
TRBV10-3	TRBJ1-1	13	CAISEPGRDEAFF
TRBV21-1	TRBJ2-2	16	CASSNDGGANTGELFF
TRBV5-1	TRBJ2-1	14	CASQRAGECNEQFF
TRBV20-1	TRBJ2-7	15	CSATKPGTITDEQYF
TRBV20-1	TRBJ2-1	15	CSARDPRGEYNEQFF
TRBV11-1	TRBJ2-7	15	CASSGRRDLPNEQYF
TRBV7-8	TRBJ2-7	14	CASSLWDGSYEQYF
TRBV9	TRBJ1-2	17	CASSGEGGRISNYGYTF
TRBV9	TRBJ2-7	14	CAGSVGQGGYEQYF
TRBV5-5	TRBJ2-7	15	CASSLHPLKGYEQYF
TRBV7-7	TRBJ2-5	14	CASSAFTGGETQYF
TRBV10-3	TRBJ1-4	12	CAISEGSRTMFF
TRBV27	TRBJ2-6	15	CASSLSRPGANVLTF
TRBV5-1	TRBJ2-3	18	CASSPNLAGAQSIDTQYF
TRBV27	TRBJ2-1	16	CASRLGTSGSRNEQFF
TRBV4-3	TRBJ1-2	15	CASSQDLGTNYGYTF
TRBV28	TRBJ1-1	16	CASSFPPGAGNTEAFF
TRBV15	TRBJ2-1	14	CATSRTGLYNEQFF
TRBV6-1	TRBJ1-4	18	CASSPLLSTPSTNEKLFF
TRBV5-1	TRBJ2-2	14	CASSFRRPRGELFF
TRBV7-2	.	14	CASSLQRGRETQYF
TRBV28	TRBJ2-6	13	CASVVSGANVLTF
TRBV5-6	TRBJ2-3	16	CASSYGTNIRGDTQYF
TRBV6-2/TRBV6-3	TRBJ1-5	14	CASSLRQGKQPQHF
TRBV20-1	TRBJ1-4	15	CSARDTSELNEKLFF
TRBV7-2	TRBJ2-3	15	CASSRIAGVPDTQYF
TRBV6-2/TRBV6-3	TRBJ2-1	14	CASSYRPLSNEQFF
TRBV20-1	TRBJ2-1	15	CSASPGLAGEETQFF
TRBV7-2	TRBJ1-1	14	CASSLGGVGTEAFF
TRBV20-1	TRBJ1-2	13	CSARSGGSYGYTF